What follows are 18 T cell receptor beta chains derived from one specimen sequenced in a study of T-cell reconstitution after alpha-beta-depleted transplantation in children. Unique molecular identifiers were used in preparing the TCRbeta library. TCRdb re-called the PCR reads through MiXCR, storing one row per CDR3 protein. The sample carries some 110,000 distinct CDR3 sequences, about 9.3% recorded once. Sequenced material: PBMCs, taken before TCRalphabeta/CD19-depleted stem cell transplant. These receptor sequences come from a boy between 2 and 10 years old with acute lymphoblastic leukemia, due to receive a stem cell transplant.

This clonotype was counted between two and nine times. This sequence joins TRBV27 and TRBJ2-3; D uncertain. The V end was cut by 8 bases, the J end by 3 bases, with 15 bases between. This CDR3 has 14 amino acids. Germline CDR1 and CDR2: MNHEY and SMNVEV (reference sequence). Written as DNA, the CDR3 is TGTGCCAGCTACTCCCACCCCGGTACAGATACGCAGTATTTT. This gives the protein CASYSHPGTDTQYF.

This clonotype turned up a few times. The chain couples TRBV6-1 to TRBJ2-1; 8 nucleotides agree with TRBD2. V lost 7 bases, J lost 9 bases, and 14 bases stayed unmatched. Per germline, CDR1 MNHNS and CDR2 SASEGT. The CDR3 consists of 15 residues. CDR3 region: CASTPLNSGKGEQFF. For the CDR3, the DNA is TGTGCCAGCACCCCCCTCAATAGCGGGAAGGGTGAGCAGTTCTTC.

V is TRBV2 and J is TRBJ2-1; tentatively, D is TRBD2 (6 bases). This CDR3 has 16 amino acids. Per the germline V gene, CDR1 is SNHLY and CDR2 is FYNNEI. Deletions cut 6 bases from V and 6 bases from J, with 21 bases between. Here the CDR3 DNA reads TGTGCCAGCAGGGTGGGACTCACCGGCGGGTTCAATGAGCAGTTCTTC. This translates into CASRVGLTGGFNEQFF.

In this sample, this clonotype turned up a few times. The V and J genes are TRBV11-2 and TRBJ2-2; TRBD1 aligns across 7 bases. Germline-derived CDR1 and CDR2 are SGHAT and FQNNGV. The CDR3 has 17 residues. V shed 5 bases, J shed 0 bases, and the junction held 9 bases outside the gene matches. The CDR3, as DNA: TGTGCCAGCAGCAAATACTCCGGGACAGCGAACACCGGGGAGCTGTTTTTT. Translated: CASSKYSGTANTGELFF.

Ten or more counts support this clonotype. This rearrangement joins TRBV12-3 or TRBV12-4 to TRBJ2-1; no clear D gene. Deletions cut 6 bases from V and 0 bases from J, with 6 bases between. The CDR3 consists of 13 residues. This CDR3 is CASSPSSYNEQFF. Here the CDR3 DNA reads TGTGCCAGCAGCCCATCCTCCTACAATGAGCAGTTCTTC.

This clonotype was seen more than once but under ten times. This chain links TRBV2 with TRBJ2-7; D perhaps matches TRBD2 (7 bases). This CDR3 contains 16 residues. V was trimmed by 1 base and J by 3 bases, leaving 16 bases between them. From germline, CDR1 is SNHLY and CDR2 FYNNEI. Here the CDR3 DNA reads TGTGCCAGCAGTGAAGGGCGGGGGACAACCCACTACGAGCAGTACTTC. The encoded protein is CASSEGRGTTHYEQYF. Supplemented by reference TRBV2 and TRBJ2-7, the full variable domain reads EPEVTQTPSHQVTQMGQEVILRCVPISNHLYFYWYRQILGQKVEFLVSFYNNEISEKSEIFDDQFSVERPDGSNFTLKIRSTKLEDSAMYFCASSEGRGTTHYEQYFGPGTRLTVT.

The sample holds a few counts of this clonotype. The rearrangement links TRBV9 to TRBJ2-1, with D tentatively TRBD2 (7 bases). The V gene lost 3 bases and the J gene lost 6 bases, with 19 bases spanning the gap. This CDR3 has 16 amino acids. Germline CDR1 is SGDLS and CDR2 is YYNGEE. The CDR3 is CASSGGGASLTNEQFF. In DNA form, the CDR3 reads TGTGCCAGCAGCGGAGGGGGGGCCAGCCTTACCAATGAGCAGTTCTTC.

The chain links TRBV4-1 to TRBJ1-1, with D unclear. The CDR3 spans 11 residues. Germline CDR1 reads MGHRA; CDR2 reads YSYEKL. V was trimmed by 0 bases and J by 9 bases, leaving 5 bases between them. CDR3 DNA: TGCGCCAGCAGCCAAGATGGAAAAGCTTTCTTT. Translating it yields CASSQDGKAFF.

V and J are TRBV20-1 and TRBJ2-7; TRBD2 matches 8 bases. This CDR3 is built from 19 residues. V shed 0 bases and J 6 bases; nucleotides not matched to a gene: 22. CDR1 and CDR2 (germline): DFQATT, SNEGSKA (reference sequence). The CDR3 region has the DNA TGCAGTGCTAGAGAGAGGGGCGGTGGTAGCGGGATTCTCTCTTTCGAGCAGTACTTC. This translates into CSARERGGGSGILSFEQYF.

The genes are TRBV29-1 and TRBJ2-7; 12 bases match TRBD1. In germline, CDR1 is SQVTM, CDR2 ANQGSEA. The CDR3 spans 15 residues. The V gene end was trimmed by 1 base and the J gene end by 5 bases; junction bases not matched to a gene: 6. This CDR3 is CSVEGAGTGGDEQYF. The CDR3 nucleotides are TGCAGCGTTGAAGGAGCCGGGACAGGGGGCGACGAGCAGTACTTC.

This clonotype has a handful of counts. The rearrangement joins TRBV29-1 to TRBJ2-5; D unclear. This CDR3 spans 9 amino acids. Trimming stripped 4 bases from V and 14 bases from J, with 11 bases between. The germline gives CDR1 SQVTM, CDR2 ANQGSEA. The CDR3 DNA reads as TGCAGCGTTGGGTTCTTACCCTACTTC. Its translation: CSVGFLPYF.

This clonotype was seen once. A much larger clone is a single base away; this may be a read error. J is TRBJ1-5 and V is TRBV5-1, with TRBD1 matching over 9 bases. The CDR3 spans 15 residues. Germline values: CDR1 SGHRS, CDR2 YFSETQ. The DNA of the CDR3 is TGCGCCAGCAGCTTGGATGGGACAGGGTTTCAGCACCAGCATTTT. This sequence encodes CASSLDGTGFQHQHF. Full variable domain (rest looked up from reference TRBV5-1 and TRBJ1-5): KAGVTQTPRYLIKTRGQQVTLSCSPISGHRSVSWYQQTPGQGLQFLFEYFSETQRNKGNFPGRFSGRQFSNSRSEMNVSTLELGDSALYLCASSLDGTGFQHQHFGDGTRLSIL.

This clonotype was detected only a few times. CDR3 loop: CSARGWSGMSSYNEQFF. CDR3 nucleotides: TGCAGTGCTAGAGGCTGGAGCGGGATGAGCTCCTACAATGAGCAGTTCTTC. The chain employs TRBV20-1 and TRBJ2-1, with TRBD2 identical over 7 bases. Germline V gives CDR1 DFQATT, CDR2 SNEGSKA (reference sequence). The CDR3 spans 17 residues. Trimming at V came to 1 base and at J to 0 bases, leaving 9 bases not matched to a gene.

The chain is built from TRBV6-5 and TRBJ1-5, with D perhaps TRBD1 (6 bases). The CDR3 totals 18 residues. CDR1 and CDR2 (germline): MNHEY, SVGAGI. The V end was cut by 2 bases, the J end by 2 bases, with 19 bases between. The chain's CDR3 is CASSYAGIRGIGNQPQHF. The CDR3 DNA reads TGTGCCAGCAGTTACGCAGGGATTAGGGGGATAGGCAATCAGCCCCAGCATTTT.

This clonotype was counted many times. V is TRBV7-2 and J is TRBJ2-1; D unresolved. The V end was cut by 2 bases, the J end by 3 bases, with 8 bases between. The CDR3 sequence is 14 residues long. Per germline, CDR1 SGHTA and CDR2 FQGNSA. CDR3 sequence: CASSLPRLYNEQFF. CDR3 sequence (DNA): TGTGCCAGCAGCTTACCGCGGCTCTACAATGAGCAGTTCTTC.

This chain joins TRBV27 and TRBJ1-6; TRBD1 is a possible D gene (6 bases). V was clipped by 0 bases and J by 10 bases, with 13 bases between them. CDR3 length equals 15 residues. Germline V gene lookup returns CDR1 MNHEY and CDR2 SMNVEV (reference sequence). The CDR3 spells CASSLSRGGASPLHF. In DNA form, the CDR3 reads TGTGCCAGCAGTTTATCTCGGGGGGGGGCCTCACCCCTCCACTTT.

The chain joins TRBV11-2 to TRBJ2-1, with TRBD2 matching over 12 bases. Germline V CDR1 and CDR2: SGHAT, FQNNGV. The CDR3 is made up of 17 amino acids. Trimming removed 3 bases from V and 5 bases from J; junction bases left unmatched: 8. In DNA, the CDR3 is TGTGCCAGCAGCTTGCCCCCTCGGACTAGCGGGAACAATGAGCAGTTCTTC. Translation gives CASSLPPRTSGNNEQFF.

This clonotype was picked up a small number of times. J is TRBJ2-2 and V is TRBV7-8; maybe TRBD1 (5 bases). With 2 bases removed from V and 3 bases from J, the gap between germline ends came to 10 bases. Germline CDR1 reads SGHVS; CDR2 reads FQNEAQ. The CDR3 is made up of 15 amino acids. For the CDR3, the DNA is TGTGCCAGCAGCTTAAGGCAGGGTTACACCGGGGAGCTGTTTTTT. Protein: CASSLRQGYTGELFF.